The rows below give T cell receptor beta chains drawn from one sample of a study of T cells in Graves' hyperthyroidism and ophthalmopathy. TCRdb used MiXCR to reprocess the multiplex PCR reads, holding one entry per CDR3 protein. This sample carries 560,000 or so distinct CDR3 sequences, 15% to 20% of them seen once, and the ten largest clones take 40% to 50%. Source material: blood. The receptors here all came from a man in his forties or fifties with Graves' ophthalmopathy. Both conserved end residues are part of each CDR3. The D gene is left open where the match is weak. Clone size is shown for a subset of rows, as once, few, many or a class of expanded clone.

V	size	D	J	DNA	CDR3
TRBV10-3	NA	NA	TRBJ2-7	TGTGCCATCAGTGAGTCAGGGATCGGGGCTTACGAGCAGTACTTC	CAISESGIGAYEQYF
TRBV29-1	NA	NA	TRBJ2-1	TGCAGCGTTGAAGGTAGTACTGGGGGCGTATCGTATGAGCAGTTCTTC	CSVEGSTGGVSYEQFF
TRBV19	NA	NA	TRBJ2-3	TGTGCCAGTAGTACGGGACTCACCCTTAGCACAGATACGCAGTATTTT	CASSTGLTLSTDTQYF
TRBV5-8	NA	NA	TRBJ1-6	TGTGCCAGCAGACGAGAGCAGGGGCACGATTCACCCCTCCACTTT	CASRREQGHDSPLHF
TRBV7-9	NA	NA	TRBJ1-1	TGTGCCAGCAGCTCCCCTCGAGGGGGTGAAGCTTTCTTT	CASSSPRGGEAFF
TRBV29-1	NA	NA	TRBJ1-1	TGCAGCGTCGGGTGGGGAGGCACTGAAGCTTTCTTT	CSVGWGGTEAFF
TRBV28	NA	TRBD1	TRBJ1-2	TGTGCCAGCAGCCCTCCGGGACAGACCTATGGCTACACCTTC	CASSPPGQTYGYTF
TRBV19	NA	TRBD1	TRBJ1-1	TGTGCCAGTAGTAACAGGGGCTGGGCGGGCACTGAAGCTTTCTTT	CASSNRGWAGTEAFF
TRBV10-3	NA	NA	TRBJ2-1	TGTGCCATCAGTGATCCCCCCGGGGGGCATGAGCAGTTCTTC	CAISDPPGGHEQFF
TRBV12-3/TRBV12-4	NA	TRBD2	TRBJ2-3	TGTGCCAGCAGCCTCCAAGGACTAGCGGGGACCACAGATACGCAGTATTTT	CASSLQGLAGTTDTQYF
TRBV6-2/TRBV6-3	few	NA	TRBJ1-2	TGTGCCAGCAGTTATGTTTCCAGACTCTATGGCTACACCTTC	CASSYVSRLYGYTF
TRBV7-2	many	NA	TRBJ1-4	TGTGCCAGCAGCTTACGAGGGGAAAAACTGTTTTTT	CASSLRGEKLFF
TRBV27	NA	TRBD2	TRBJ2-3	TGTGCCAGCAGTGCCCTAGCGGGAGGTATAGATACGCAGTATTTT	CASSALAGGIDTQYF
TRBV12-3/TRBV12-4	many	NA	TRBJ1-2	TGTGCCAGCAGTTTAGCAGGTCAGGGAAAGGGACGGGACGGCTATGGCTACACCTTC	CASSLAGQGKGRDGYGYTF
TRBV6-1	NA	NA	TRBJ1-1	TGTGCCAGCGTCGGATGGCAGAATGGGGAAGCTTTCTTT	CASVGWQNGEAFF
TRBV2	many	TRBD2	TRBJ2-7	TGTGCCAGCAGTGGCCTTTTCCCTAGCGGGGAGCAGTACTTC	CASSGLFPSGEQYF
TRBV7-2	few	NA	TRBJ1-3	TGTGCCAGCAGCTTAGCCAAGCGACAGGTTGGGATGAACACCATATATTTT	CASSLAKRQVGMNTIYF
TRBV12-3/TRBV12-4	many	NA	TRBJ1-1	TGTGCCAGCAGTTTCCCGGACGGGATGAACACTGAAGCTTTCTTT	CASSFPDGMNTEAFF
TRBV11-2	many	TRBD1	TRBJ2-5	TGTGCCAGCAGCATACAGAGGACAGGGGGTTGGGCGGAGACCCAGTACTTC	CASSIQRTGGWAETQYF
TRBV20-1	many	NA	TRBJ2-7	TGCAGTGCTAGTCGCGGGACAGTCGAGCAGTACTTC	CSASRGTVEQYF